Below, 5 T cell receptor beta chains from the same sample are listed, as sequenced in a study of cytomegalovirus exposure and HLA in healthy donors. The PCR ran on 60 Vbeta and 13 Jbeta primers. The repertoire was sequenced with immunoSEQ multiplex PCR; TCRdb's copy has only in-frame clones and lacks some. The sample carries tens of thousands of clones, about two thirds recorded once. Sequencing input: PBMCs. The receptors shown here come from a woman aged 40-49 years in good health and CMV-seropositive.

The genes are TRBV2 and TRBJ2-7, with D possibly TRBD1 on 6 matching bases. Germline V gives CDR1 SNHLY, CDR2 FYNNEI. CDR3 size: 14 residues. V was clipped by 7 bases and J by 2 bases, with 15 bases between them. The CDR3 region is CASIPWAGAYEQYF. As DNA, the CDR3 is TGTGCCAGCATCCCCTGGGCAGGGGCCTACGAGCAGTACTTC.

The chain combines TRBV29-1 with TRBJ1-2; 8 bases map to TRBD1. The CDR3 contains 12 residues. After removal of 7 bases from V and 2 bases from J, the junction contained 3 bases not matched to a gene. Germline values: CDR1 SQVTM, CDR2 ANQGSEA. The CDR3 loop reads CSERTGNYGYTF. CDR3 sequence (DNA): TGCAGCGAAAGGACAGGGAACTATGGCTACACCTTC.

The sample holds one count of this clone. The V call is TRBV6-5, the J call TRBJ2-7, with a tentative D call TRBD1 (6 bases). This CDR3 spans 14 amino acids. With 10 bases removed from V and 3 bases from J, the gap between germline ends came to 19 bases. Per germline, CDR1 MNHEY and CDR2 SVGAGI. CDR3 bases: TGTGCCACCTCCGAGCGACAGGAAGACTACGAGCAGTACTTC. Amino acid sequence: CATSERQEDYEQYF.

This clone was found a few times. This chain connects TRBV7-9 to TRBJ2-7; 8 bases line up with TRBD2. The V segment lost 5 bases and the J segment 0 bases; nucleotides outside the gene matches: 6. The CDR3 is made up of 15 amino acids. Germline V lookup: CDR1 SEHNR, CDR2 FQNEAQ (reference sequence). The CDR3 loop is CASSLSGDRSYEQYF. The CDR3 DNA reads TGTGCCAGCAGCCTTAGCGGGGACCGCTCCTACGAGCAGTACTTC.

The chain joins TRBV9 to TRBJ1-2, with 9 nucleotides matching TRBD1. Per the germline V gene, CDR1 is SGDLS and CDR2 is YYNGEE. Germline trimming cut 3 bases from V and 8 bases from J; bases unmatched to any gene: 2. This CDR3 has 12 amino acids. CDR3 in DNA: TGTGCCAGCAGCGAGGACAGGGGCGGCTACACCTTC. It encodes CASSEDRGGYTF.